This TCR beta chain was recorded in a study of shared clonotypes between healthy human individuals. Findings and limits, study-wide: The four-donor shared clonotypes exceeded non-shared clonotypes in generation probability, with non-shared ones scoring lower.

It was into CD45RA+ naive and CD45RA-negative memory subsets that the CD4+ cells were split. Some clones are missing from TCRdb's copy, which holds only in-frame ones; the method was immunoSEQ multiplex PCR. The top ten hold around 1.6% of the sample, which has hundreds of thousands of clones, over 65% seen once. In this sample, this clone turned up once. The antigen is not known. The CDR3 runs to 14 residues. Per the germline V gene, CDR1 is SGHRS and CDR2 is YFSETQ. V lost 0 bases to trimming and J lost 2 bases, with 7 bases between them. The chain recombines TRBV5-1 with TRBJ2-3, with D unclear. This TCR derives from a woman in her 30s in good health. Sequencing used memory CD4+ T cells sorted from blood. Sample subset: CD45RA-negative fraction. This CDR3 reads CASSLETVTDTQYF. The DNA for the CDR3 is TGCGCCAGCAGCTTGGAAACAGTCACAGATACGCAGTATTTT.